Each of the 21 T cell receptor beta chains below was sequenced from the same sample in a study of blood T cell repertoires in COVID-19. Produced via immunoSEQ multiplex PCR; TCRdb's table is partial and in-frame only. This table holds 45,000 to 55,000 clones, approximately 84% found once. Sequenced sample: peripheral blood. These receptors all come from a man between 45 and 60 years old with active COVID-19.

The CDR3 DNA is TGTGCCAGCAGCGGGACCGTCGGGACTCACTCCTACGAGCAGTACTTC. Protein sequence: CASSGTVGTHSYEQYF. The J gene is TRBJ2-7, the V gene TRBV2; possibly TRBD2 for D (6 bases). V was clipped by 6 bases and J by 0 bases, with 18 bases between them. The CDR3 consists of 16 residues. Per the germline V gene, CDR1 is SNHLY and CDR2 is FYNNEI.

The J gene is TRBJ2-5, the V gene TRBV2; 8 nucleotides align to TRBD2. Per the germline V gene, CDR1 is SNHLY and CDR2 is FYNNEI. The CDR3 consists of 12 residues. The junction had 2 bases not matched to a gene; V was cut back by 7 bases and J by 4 bases. This CDR3 is CASNGGAETQYF. The CDR3 bases are TGTGCCAGCAACGGGGGGGCAGAGACCCAGTACTTC.

This sequence joins TRBV3-1 (or the pseudogene TRBV3-2) and TRBJ2-3; TRBD2 might be the D (6 bases). The length of the CDR3 is 15 residues. Trimming took 5 bases from V and 6 from J, leaving 18 bases between them. CDR1 and CDR2 from the germline V gene are LGHDT and YNNKEL (reference sequence). The CDR3 is CASSSPGLRGDTQYF. The CDR3, as DNA: TGTGCCAGCAGCTCCCCAGGACTTCGGGGGGATACGCAGTATTTT.

This clone has only one observation. This chain joins TRBV27 and TRBJ2-7, with 10 bases identical to TRBD1. Trimming cost V 8 bases and J 4 bases; bases outside gene matches: 5. CDR1 is MNHEY and CDR2 is SMNVEV in the germline V gene (reference sequence). CDR3 length equals 13 residues. CDR3 nucleotide sequence: TGTGCCAGCTGGGGGACAGGGGCGTACGAGCAGTACTTC. Translating it yields CASWGTGAYEQYF.

The gene calls are TRBV5-1 and TRBJ1-1; a possible D gene is TRBD1 (5 bases). V lost 5 bases and J lost 1, with 18 bases in between. Per germline, CDR1 SGHRS and CDR2 YFSETQ. This CDR3 is 16 amino acids long. CDR3 in amino acids: CASRVRDRGSNTEAFF. CDR3 sequence (DNA): TGCGCCAGCAGGGTAAGGGACCGGGGGTCGAACACTGAAGCTTTCTTT. The full variable domain, in which reference TRBV5-1 and TRBJ1-1 provide the parts outside the CDR3, is KAGVTQTPRYLIKTRGQQVTLSCSPISGHRSVSWYQQTPGQGLQFLFEYFSETQRNKGNFPGRFSGRQFSNSRSEMNVSTLELGDSALYLCASRVRDRGSNTEAFFGQGTRLTVV.

This clone came up a few times. This sequence joins TRBV10-2 and TRBJ1-1; the D is unclear. The CDR3 extends over 13 amino acids. Trimming shortened V by 3 bases and J by 1 base, and 6 bases separated the two germline ends. Germline V gene lookup returns CDR1 WSHSY and CDR2 SAAADI. CDR3: CASSDGRNTEAFF. The CDR3 DNA reads as TGCGCCAGCAGTGATGGCAGGAACACTGAAGCTTTCTTT.

The chain couples TRBV28 to TRBJ1-2; the D gene is possibly TRBD1 (5 bases). V was cut by 7 bases and J by 5 bases, with 8 bases left in between. This CDR3 is built from 11 residues. CDR1 is MDHEN, CDR2 SYDVKM, per germline. As DNA, the CDR3 is TGTGCCAGCAACACAGGATATGGCTACACCTTC. This gives the protein CASNTGYGYTF.

This rearrangement joins TRBV3-1 (or the pseudogene TRBV3-2) to TRBJ2-7, with D tentatively TRBD2 (6 bases). Germline-derived CDR1 and CDR2 are LGHDT and YNNKEL (reference sequence). The CDR3 loop spans 14 amino acids. The ends were cut back, 0 bases at V and 5 bases at J, with 11 bases in the middle. CDR3 in amino acids: CASSQDGGADEQYF. The DNA of the CDR3 is TGTGCCAGCAGCCAAGATGGAGGGGCGGACGAGCAGTACTTC.

The rearrangement links TRBV3-1 (or the pseudogene TRBV3-2) to TRBJ2-3; possibly TRBD2 for D (6 bases). This CDR3 comprises 15 residues. Germline loops: CDR1 LGHDT, CDR2 YNNKEL (reference sequence). Trimming took off 6 bases at V and 4 bases at J, with 17 bases between the two ends. This chain's CDR3 is CASRSSVLISDTQYF. The CDR3 nucleotides read TGTGCCAGCAGATCTAGCGTCCTAATCTCAGATACGCAGTATTTT.

This clone was counted a single time. The J gene is TRBJ2-5, the V gene TRBV7-9; TRBD1 aligns across 9 bases. Germline V CDR1 and CDR2: SEHNR, FQNEAQ (reference sequence). This CDR3 contains 14 residues. V trimming: 6 bases; J trimming: 5 bases; junction bases outside the gene matches: 7. CDR3 nucleotides: TGTGCCAGCAGTAGTACAGGGGGCCTGGAGACCCAGTACTTC. This encodes CASSSTGGLETQYF.

This chain joins TRBV6-5 and TRBJ2-3; the D gene is possibly TRBD2 (5 bases). Trimming removed 6 bases at V and 1 base at J, with 11 bases between. The CDR3 covers 14 residues. Germline V gives CDR1 MNHEY, CDR2 SVGAGI. The CDR3 here is CASSGELGTDTQYF. Here the CDR3 DNA reads TGTGCCAGCAGCGGGGAGTTGGGCACAGATACGCAGTATTTT.

This clone was detected only a few times. The V and J genes are TRBV7-8 and TRBJ1-1; no definite D call. V shed 2 bases and J shed 8 bases, with 6 bases lying between them. Germline values: CDR1 SGHVS, CDR2 FQNEAQ. This CDR3 spans 11 amino acids. The CDR3 bases are TGTGCCAGCAGCTTAAACAAAGAAGCTTTCTTT. This sequence encodes CASSLNKEAFF. Supplemented by reference TRBV7-8 and TRBJ1-1, the full variable domain reads GAGVSQSPRYKVAKRGQDVALRCDPISGHVSLFWYQQALGQGPEFLTYFQNEAQLDKSGLPSDRFFAERPEGSVSTLKIQRTQQEDSAVYLCASSLNKEAFFGQGTRLTVV.

The chain uses TRBV11-2 and TRBJ1-2, with D possibly TRBD1 on 5 matching bases. V shed 5 bases and J shed 4 bases, with 11 bases lying between them. Germline-derived CDR1 and CDR2 are SGHAT and FQNNGV. The CDR3 has 13 amino acids. The CDR3 sequence: CASSPRVGYGYTF. DNA for the CDR3: TGTGCCAGCAGCCCCAGGGTGGGCTATGGCTACACCTTC.

The chain joins TRBV5-1 to TRBJ1-6, with TRBD1 identical over 9 bases. This CDR3 contains 17 residues. Looked up from germline, CDR1 is SGHRS and CDR2 is YFSETQ. The trim removed 4 bases at V and 7 bases at J, leaving 12 bases unmatched. The chain's CDR3 is CASSPGGQGSVNSPLHF. The CDR3 DNA sequence: TGCGCCAGCAGCCCGGGCGGACAGGGGTCTGTAAATTCACCCCTCCACTTT.

This chain joins TRBV6-2 or TRBV6-3 and TRBJ1-4; unclear D gene. The CDR3 extends over 14 amino acids. The germline V and J ends were trimmed by 2 bases and 8 bases, with 12 bases remaining between them. The germline V gene has CDR1 MNHEY and CDR2 SVGEGT. This CDR3 is CASSYTLTAEKLFF. The CDR3 DNA sequence: TGTGCCAGCAGTTACACCCTGACTGCGGAAAAACTGTTTTTT.

The V gene is TRBV27, the J gene TRBJ2-1; TRBD2 aligns across 8 bases. After removal of 7 bases from V and 9 bases from J, the junction contained 11 bases not matched to a gene. Germline loops: CDR1 MNHEY, CDR2 SMNVEV (reference sequence). The CDR3 runs 14 residues. The CDR3 sequence: CASNGGGPIGEQFF. The CDR3 DNA reads as TGTGCCAGCAACGGGGGGGGACCAATAGGTGAGCAGTTCTTC.

The chain links TRBV18 to TRBJ2-3; 10 bases agree with TRBD2. CDR1 and CDR2 (germline): KGHSH, LQKENI. After removal of 4 bases from V and 1 base from J, the junction contained 2 bases not matched to a gene. The CDR3 length is 15 residues. The CDR3: CASSLGTSGTDTQYF. CDR3 coding DNA: TGTGCCAGCTCACTCGGGACTAGCGGCACAGATACGCAGTATTTT.

This chain uses TRBV6-5 with TRBJ1-2; D gene uncertain. CDR3 length: 13 residues. The germline V gene encodes CDR1 MNHEY and CDR2 SVGAGI. With 6 bases removed from V and 2 bases from J, the gap between germline ends came to 10 bases. Here the CDR3 reads CASRADNNYGYTF. The CDR3 nucleotides read TGTGCCAGCAGAGCTGACAACAACTATGGCTACACCTTC.

The rearrangement uses TRBV13 and TRBJ2-7; TRBD1 aligns across 8 bases. The CDR3 extends over 18 amino acids. In germline, CDR1 is PRHDT, CDR2 FYEKMQ (reference sequence). The ends lost 1 base at V and 0 bases at J; junction bases unmatched: 11. The CDR3 spells CASSLVFQGDRSSYEQYF. Written as DNA, the CDR3 is TGTGCCAGCAGCTTAGTTTTTCAGGGGGACAGGAGCTCCTACGAGCAGTACTTC.

V and J are TRBV3-1 (or the pseudogene TRBV3-2) and TRBJ1-2; D ambiguous. Germline V gene sequence: CDR1 LGHDT, CDR2 YNNKEL (reference sequence). The CDR3 is 14 residues long. The V end lost 0 bases, the J end lost 5 bases, and 10 bases lay between the germline ends. CDR3 nucleotides: TGTGCCAGCAGCCAAGAAGGAGAATTTTATGGCTACACCTTC. This sequence encodes CASSQEGEFYGYTF.

V usage is TRBV7-9 and J usage is TRBJ1-5; 9 bases align to TRBD1. Per the germline V gene, CDR1 is SEHNR and CDR2 is FQNEAQ (reference sequence). The CDR3 is 14 residues long. Trimming cost V 5 bases and J 3 bases; bases outside gene matches: 2. The CDR3: CASSRTGDNQPQHF. CDR3 in DNA: TGTGCCAGCAGCAGGACAGGGGACAATCAGCCCCAGCATTTT.